Listed below are T cell receptor beta chains from one sample, sequenced in a study of cytomegalovirus exposure and HLA in healthy donors. Profiling relied on immunoSEQ multiplex PCR, and the TCRdb table lists in-frame clones only, not all of them. Here the sample spans roughly 130,000 clones, 80% being singletons. The sequencing sample was made of PBMCs. The receptors were sampled from a man in his forties in good health and CMV-seronegative. Each CDR3 is given with its conserved first and last residue. Each record gives: clone size, V gene, J gene, D gene, CDR3 DNA, CDR3 protein. A D gene is named only where the DNA matches it firmly. Size is omitted from some rows. Given values are once, few, many or a class for expanded clones.

>.|TRBV7-9|TRBJ2-5|TRBD2
TGTGCCAGCAGCTTATCGGGGGGGGAGACCCAGTACTTC
CASSLSGGETQYF
>few|TRBV14|TRBJ1-5|TRBD1
TGTGCCAGCAGCCAACCCTCAGGGGGCCGGAATCAGCCCCAGCATTTT
CASSQPSGGRNQPQHF
>.|TRBV10-3|TRBJ2-7|TRBD1
TGTGCCATCACCCAGCCAGGACAGGGGTTCGAGCAGTACTTC
CAITQPGQGFEQYF
>once|TRBV5-6|TRBJ2-7|TRBD1
TGTGCCAGCAGCTCCGACAGGGGGCGAGTGGACGAGCAGTACTTC
CASSSDRGRVDEQYF
>few|TRBV4-1|TRBJ2-3|.
TGCGCCAGCAGGGCGGCAGGGGACCCCACAGATACGCAGTATTTT
CASRAAGDPTDTQYF
>.|TRBV28|TRBJ1-6|.
TGTGCCAGCAGCTACGACGGGTATAATTCACCCCTCCACTTT
CASSYDGYNSPLHF
>.|TRBV29-1|TRBJ2-3|TRBD2
TGCAGCTCGCGAGGGGTGACTAGCGGGGACACAGATACGCAGTATTTT
CSSRGVTSGDTDTQYF
>.|TRBV6-5|TRBJ1-2|.
TGTGCCAGCAGCTACTCTGAAGGAAAGGAGGCTTTCGGCTACACCTTC
CASSYSEGKEAFGYTF
>once|TRBV2|TRBJ1-5|TRBD1
TGTGCCAGCAGTTACCAGGGGGGTAGCAATCAGCCCCAGCATTTT
CASSYQGGSNQPQHF
>.|TRBV5-1|TRBJ1-3|.
TGCGCCAGCAGCCGGGATGGTTCCACGCCTGGAAACACCATATATTTT
CASSRDGSTPGNTIYF
>.|TRBV6-5|TRBJ2-1|.
TGTGCCAGCAGTCAAGGGGCGGGGTACAATGAGCAGTTCTTC
CASSQGAGYNEQFF
>.|TRBV5-5|TRBJ2-3|TRBD1
TGTGCCAGCAGCTCTCAGGGGGCGCCTTCAGATACGCAGTATTTT
CASSSQGAPSDTQYF
>.|TRBV6-1|TRBJ1-5|.
TGTGCCAGCAGTGACAGGAGCAATCAGCCCCAGCATTTT
CASSDRSNQPQHF
>.|TRBV5-6|TRBJ1-6|.
TGTGCCAGCAGCCTACTTCACTCACCCCTCCACTTT
CASSLLHSPLHF
>once|TRBV29-1|TRBJ2-3|TRBD2
TGCAGCGTTGAAGATCTAGCGGGGGAGGATACGCAGTATTTT
CSVEDLAGEDTQYF
>.|TRBV7-2|TRBJ2-3|TRBD2
TGTGCCAGCAGCTCGAGCGGGGACCCCACAGATACGCAGTATTTT
CASSSSGDPTDTQYF
>.|TRBV7-9|TRBJ1-5|.
TGTGCCAGCAGCTTAATGGCGGGCAGTGGGCCCCAGCATTTT
CASSLMAGSGPQHF
>.|TRBV5-1|TRBJ2-5|TRBD2
TGCGCCAGCAGCCCGGGACTAATCGGGACCCAGTACTTC
CASSPGLIGTQYF
>.|TRBV6-1|TRBJ1-5|.
TGTGCCGCTGGCCCCCGGGGCAATCAGCCCCAGCATTTT
CAAGPRGNQPQHF
>.|TRBV10-3|TRBJ2-5|TRBD1
TGTGCCATCAGTGACAGGGGGCAGGAGACCCAGTACTTC
CAISDRGQETQYF
>.|TRBV4-2|TRBJ1-2|TRBD1
TGTGCCAGCAGCCCCTCGGGACAGGGGGACTATGGCTACACCTTC
CASSPSGQGDYGYTF
>few|TRBV2|TRBJ1-1|TRBD1
TGTGCCAGCAGTGTGATTAGGACAGGGAACACTGAAGCTTTCTTT
CASSVIRTGNTEAFF
>.|TRBV2|TRBJ1-1|TRBD1
TGTGCCAGCAGTAGGGACAGGCTGGCCACTGAAGCTTTCTTT
CASSRDRLATEAFF
>.|TRBV6-1|TRBJ2-7|.
TGTGCCAGCGACCTCGGCGGCTCCTACGAGCAGTACTTC
CASDLGGSYEQYF
>.|TRBV2|TRBJ1-3|.
TGTGCCGGGGGGGGCTTGCCTGGAAACACCATATATTTT
CAGGGLPGNTIYF
>.|TRBV6-1|TRBJ1-5|.
TGTGCCAGCAGGGTCGGTCAGTCGACTAAGGCCCAGCATTTT
CASRVGQSTKAQHF
>.|TRBV4-1|TRBJ2-3|.
TGCGCCAGCAGCCACCCCCAGAATCCAGATACGCAGTATTTT
CASSHPQNPDTQYF
>once|TRBV2|TRBJ2-5|.
TGTGCCAGCAGTGAAAGCAGGTACCAAGAGACCCAGTACTTC
CASSESRYQETQYF
>.|TRBV18|TRBJ1-6|.
TGTGCCAGCTCACCGGGGCGAGGTTCACCCCTCCACTTT
CASSPGRGSPLHF
>.|TRBV6-5|TRBJ1-1|.
TGTGCCAGCAGTTACTCGGCAGTCATGAACACTGAAGCTTTCTTT
CASSYSAVMNTEAFF
>.|TRBV10-3|TRBJ1-6|.
TGTGCCATCAGTGAGGCGGAATGGAAAAATTCACCCCTCCACTTT
CAISEAEWKNSPLHF
>.|TRBV10-3|TRBJ2-5|TRBD2
TGTGCCATCGCGGCGGGGGGGCAGTCGGAGACCCAGTACTTC
CAIAAGGQSETQYF
>.|TRBV6-1|TRBJ2-3|.
TGTGCCAGCAGTGAATTCCCAGGCGGGGCAGATACGCAGTATTTT
CASSEFPGGADTQYF
>.|TRBV19|TRBJ1-4|.
TGTGCCAGCAGAACCCAGGGATGGGCTAATGAAAAACTGTTTTTT
CASRTQGWANEKLFF
>.|TRBV6-1|TRBJ1-1|.
TGTGCCAGCAGTCCCCTTCTTGGGGACACGGAAGCTTTCTTT
CASSPLLGDTEAFF
>once|TRBV6-5|TRBJ2-7|.
TGTGCCAGCAGTTACGCATCAGGGAAGATATACGAGCAGTACTTC
CASSYASGKIYEQYF
>.|TRBV5-1|TRBJ2-3|TRBD2
TGCGCCAGCAGTTCCCTAGCGGGGGGCACAGATACGCAGTATTTT
CASSSLAGGTDTQYF
>.|TRBV30|TRBJ2-7|.
TGTGCCTGGAGGGGCTTCGGAAGGTATGAGCAGTACTTC
CAWRGFGRYEQYF
>.|TRBV15|TRBJ2-1|TRBD2
TGTGCCACCAGCTTATGGGGGGGTACCTACAATGAGCAGTTCTTC
CATSLWGGTYNEQFF
>few|TRBV7-8|TRBJ1-5|TRBD1
TGTGCCAGCAGCTTATTTGGACCGGGACAGATGCAGCCCCAGCATTTT
CASSLFGPGQMQPQHF
>.|TRBV7-2|TRBJ1-3|.
TGTGCCAGCACCCCGGGAGTCTTGGGGGGAAACACCATATATTTT
CASTPGVLGGNTIYF
>.|TRBV5-4|TRBJ2-1|.
TGTGCCAGCAGCTTTCTAGTGGGCTCCTACAATGAGCAGTTCTTC
CASSFLVGSYNEQFF
>few|TRBV29-1|TRBJ2-3|.
TGCAGCGTTGAAGGGGTAGCGGAGCTCACAGATACGCAGTATTTT
CSVEGVAELTDTQYF
>.|TRBV21-1|TRBJ1-1|.
TGTGCCAGCAGCAAAGAATGGGACAGGGCGAACACTGAAGCTTTCTTT
CASSKEWDRANTEAFF
>.|TRBV7-7|TRBJ2-5|TRBD2
TGTGCCAGCAGCTTAGGGGGGGGAGGGCTACAAGAGACCCAGTACTTC
CASSLGGGGLQETQYF